This TCR beta chain was sequenced for a study of technical replicates of blood from a handful of donors. The method was immunoSEQ multiplex PCR; TCRdb's version includes in-frame clones alone and lacks a portion of them. The data hold 65,000 to 75,000 clones, with 86% observed a single time. The CDR3 is 13 residues long. V gave up 7 bases and J gave up 4 bases, with 11 bases separating them. Germline-derived CDR1 and CDR2 are MNHEY and SMNVEV (reference sequence). V and J are TRBV27 and TRBJ1-5; D unclear. The specimen sequenced was PBMCs. The TCR sequence derives from a human donor in good health. Some clones in this sample may be carry-over from other donors' samples. Here the CDR3 reads CASKLTVNQPQHF. CDR3 in DNA: TGTGCCAGCAAACTCACGGTAAATCAGCCCCAGCATTTT.